The entry that follows covers one T cell receptor (beta chain) sequence. No antigen is known for it. V lost 0 bases and J lost 2; bases outside the gene matches: 11. Germline CDR1 and CDR2: SQVTM and ANQGSEA. The CDR3 covers 17 residues. The data originate from a study of post-analysis software for immune sequencing data. Notes on the study in general: Comparison of patients with controls showed about 5 TRBV segments more frequent in patients, TRBV5-6, TRBV5-1 and TRBV20-1 among them. Those with multiple sclerosis, the patient group, showed significantly lower normalized Chao1 diversity than controls. Batch-matched samples strongly co-clustered by F measure.

Built from TCR beta cDNA, the libraries had unique molecular identifiers in them. TCRdb reprocessed the PCR reads via MiXCR and lists one record per CDR3 protein. The sample lists some 690,000 distinct CDR3 sequences; more than 50% were seen once. The chain employs TRBV29-1 and TRBJ2-7, with 9 bases identical to TRBD1. This receptor was taken from a girl aged 2-10 years with multiple sclerosis. Sequenced: blood. As DNA, the CDR3 is TGCAGCGTTGAAGATCGAGACGGGGACAGGGCTCCCTACGAGCAGTACTTC. Translating it yields CSVEDRDGDRAPYEQYF.